This is a list of T cell receptor beta chains from one sample in a study of response to subunit inactivated influenza vaccine. TCRdb reanalysed the RT-PCR reads using MiXCR and keeps one entry per CDR3 protein. The table shows hundreds of thousands of distinct CDR3 sequences, with 11% occurring only once. This sample also appeared in a second study, on T cells expressing NK-cell markers.

The source was PBMCs from blood, collected on the day of vaccination. These receptors were taken from a man in his fifties who received an inactivated influenza vaccine. CDR3s include the opening cysteine and the closing phenylalanine or tryptophan. D genes are given only for firm matches. Only part of the rows carry a size: once, few, many, or a class if the clone is expanded.

v_gene	j_gene	abundance	d_gene	CDR3nt	CDR3aa
TRBV7-9	TRBJ2-1	.	TRBD2	TGTGCCAGCAGCTTGGGGACCGGACTAGCCAATGAGCAGTTCTTC	CASSLGTGLANEQFF
TRBV5-1	TRBJ2-7	.	TRBD1	TGCGCCACCCGCTTGGGACAGGACTACGAGCAGTACTTC	CATRLGQDYEQYF
TRBV7-8	TRBJ2-1	few	.	TGTGCCAGCAGCGGGGGCCCTACAAGGCCCTACAATGAGCAGTTCTTC	CASSGGPTRPYNEQFF
TRBV28	TRBJ1-1	.	.	TGTGCCAGCAGCCAGTTCACCTGGGGGGGGAGCACTGAAGCTTTCTTT	CASSQFTWGGSTEAFF
TRBV7-2	TRBJ2-1	few	TRBD2	TGTGCCACCTCGTCCGGGAGGGCCTACGGTCATGAGCAGTTCTTC	CATSSGRAYGHEQFF
TRBV7-2	TRBJ2-4	.	TRBD1	TGTGCCAGCAGCTTACAGGGGGCTGGAAACATTCAGTACTTC	CASSLQGAGNIQYF
TRBV5-1	TRBJ2-5	few	.	TGCGCCAGCAGCTTGCTCCCCAGGGTAGGAGAGACCCAGTACTTC	CASSLLPRVGETQYF
TRBV5-1	TRBJ2-1	.	TRBD2	TGCGCCAGCAGCTCCCTTGACGGGGGGAATGAGCAGTTCTTC	CASSSLDGGNEQFF
TRBV12-3/TRBV12-4	TRBJ1-5	few	TRBD1	TGTGCCAGCTCGCGGACAGGGGAGAATCAGCCCCAGCATTTT	CASSRTGENQPQHF
TRBV6-1	TRBJ2-7	.	TRBD2	TGTGCCAGCAACGTAGCGGGAGGTGGAGACGAGCAGTACTTC	CASNVAGGGDEQYF
TRBV18	TRBJ2-2	few	.	TGTGCCAGCTCACCAGACCGATACTACGCGAACACCGGGGAGCTGTTTTTT	CASSPDRYYANTGELFF
TRBV6-2/TRBV6-3	TRBJ2-1	few	TRBD2	TGTGCCAGCAATTATGGACTAGCGGGAGTCAATGAGCAGTTCTTC	CASNYGLAGVNEQFF
TRBV12-3/TRBV12-4	TRBJ1-5	few	.	TGTGCCAGCAGCGGTAACACAGGGAATCAGCCCCAGCATTTT	CASSGNTGNQPQHF
TRBV27	TRBJ2-1	.	.	TGTGCCAGCAGTTCCCTAGTTGTTAATGAGCAGTTCTTC	CASSSLVVNEQFF
TRBV20-1	TRBJ2-1	few	TRBD2	TGCAGTGCTAGAGAGTTAGCGGGGGATAGCTACAATGAGCAGTTCTTC	CSARELAGDSYNEQFF
TRBV11-3	TRBJ2-2	.	.	TGTGCCAGCAGCTTAGATGAGGCAGGGGACACCGGGGAGCTGTTTTTT	CASSLDEAGDTGELFF
TRBV12-3/TRBV12-4	TRBJ1-5	.	.	TGTGCCAGCAGTTTATGGAACAGGATCCATTTT	CASSLWNRIHF
TRBV4-3	TRBJ2-7	many	.	TGCGCCAGCAGCCAAGTCCGCGGCGGAGTATACGAGCAGTACTTC	CASSQVRGGVYEQYF
TRBV11-2	TRBJ2-5	many	TRBD1	TGTGCCAGCAGCCCTCGGACAGGAGAGACCCAGTACTTC	CASSPRTGETQYF
TRBV24-1	TRBJ1-2	few	TRBD1	TGTGCCACCAGCCGAACAGGGGGCGACTATGGCTACACCTTC	CATSRTGGDYGYTF
TRBV9	TRBJ2-5	few	TRBD2	TGTGCCAGCAGCGCTGAGGGACTAGCGGGGGGACTCCAAGAGACCCAGTACTTC	CASSAEGLAGGLQETQYF
TRBV3-1	TRBJ2-7	.	.	TGTGCCAGCAGCCAAAGAGGAGACAGAATCGACTACGAGCAGTACTTC	CASSQRGDRIDYEQYF
TRBV3-1	TRBJ1-2	.	.	TGTGCCAGCAGCCAACCCTACTATGGCTACACCTTC	CASSQPYYGYTF
TRBV29-1	TRBJ1-2	.	TRBD1	TGCAGCGTTGGACAGGGAAGGGATGGCTACACCTTC	CSVGQGRDGYTF